This TCR beta chain was observed in a study of technical replicates of blood from a handful of donors. There are a few counts of this clone. CDR3 length: 13 amino acids. The germline CDR1 and CDR2 sequences are SGHNT and YYREEE (reference sequence). Germline trimming cut 5 bases from V and 5 bases from J; bases unmatched to any gene: 5. TCRdb keeps only in-frame clones here, not all; method: immunoSEQ multiplex PCR. Of approximately 18,000 clones listed, over 65% were seen once; the top ten hold over 9%. The sequence was collected from a human donor in good health. Some clones in this sample may be carry-over from other donors' samples. J is TRBJ2-5 and V is TRBV5-4, with 8 bases lining up with TRBD1. Sequencing was carried out using PBMCs. The CDR3 DNA is TGTGCCAGCAGTTCGGACAGGGACGAGACCCAGTACTTC. Residues: CASSSDRDETQYF. The full variable domain, completed using reference TRBV5-4 and TRBJ2-5, is ETGVTQSPTHLIKTRGQQVTLRCSSQSGHNTVSWYQQALGQGPQFIFQYYREEENGRGNFPPRFSGLQFPNYSSELNVNALELDDSALYLCASSSDRDETQYFGPGTRLLVL.